This TCR beta chain was identified during a study of siplizumab effects on memory and regulatory T cells. With respect to this clone: The antigen is not known.

Points from the study as a whole: Only a minor fraction of alloreactive clones mapped to unstimulated subsets. Roughly 80-95% of proliferating CD4+ or CD8+ clones lacked a naive or memory phenotype that could be assigned.

Each sample had approximately 10^5 TCR templates assayed. The repertoire was sequenced with immunoSEQ multiplex PCR; TCRdb's copy has only in-frame clones and lacks some. The sample has 75,000 to 100,000 clones; roughly 94% are singletons. This TCR derives from a human donor in good health. The specimen was non-Treg CD4+ T cells sorted from blood.

The CDR3 sequence is CASSPGGFGGRSDNEQFF. The CDR3 region has the DNA TGCGCCAGCAGCCCAGGGGGGTTTGGCGGGAGGTCGGACAATGAGCAGTTCTTC. The chain links TRBV5-1 to TRBJ2-1; D possibly corresponds to TRBD2 (8 bases). Per the germline V gene, CDR1 is SGHRS and CDR2 is YFSETQ. V lost 4 bases to trimming and J lost 5 bases, with 25 bases between them. CDR3 size: 18 residues.